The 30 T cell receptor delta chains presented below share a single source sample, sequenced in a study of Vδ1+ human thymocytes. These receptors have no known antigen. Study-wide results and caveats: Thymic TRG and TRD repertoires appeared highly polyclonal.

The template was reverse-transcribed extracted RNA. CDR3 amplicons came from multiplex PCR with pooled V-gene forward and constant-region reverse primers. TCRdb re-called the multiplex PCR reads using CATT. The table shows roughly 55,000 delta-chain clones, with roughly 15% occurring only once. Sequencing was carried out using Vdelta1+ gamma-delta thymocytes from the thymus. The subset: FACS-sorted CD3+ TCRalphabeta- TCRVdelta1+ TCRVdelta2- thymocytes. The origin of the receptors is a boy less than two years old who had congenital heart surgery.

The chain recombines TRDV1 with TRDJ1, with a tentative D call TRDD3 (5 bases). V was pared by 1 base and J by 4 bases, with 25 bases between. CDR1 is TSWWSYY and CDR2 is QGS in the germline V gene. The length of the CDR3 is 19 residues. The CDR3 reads CALGERPLPYWRCGDKLIF. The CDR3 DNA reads TGTGCTCTTGGGGAACGTCCACTACCGTACTGGAGGTGTGGCGATAAACTCATCTTT.

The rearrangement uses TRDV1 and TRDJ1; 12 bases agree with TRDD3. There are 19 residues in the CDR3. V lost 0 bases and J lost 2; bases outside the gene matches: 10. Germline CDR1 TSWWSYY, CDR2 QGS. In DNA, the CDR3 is TGTGCTCTTGGGGAACTCGGGGTACTGGGGGATACTTGGACCGATAAACTCATCTTT. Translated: CALGELGVLGDTWTDKLIF.

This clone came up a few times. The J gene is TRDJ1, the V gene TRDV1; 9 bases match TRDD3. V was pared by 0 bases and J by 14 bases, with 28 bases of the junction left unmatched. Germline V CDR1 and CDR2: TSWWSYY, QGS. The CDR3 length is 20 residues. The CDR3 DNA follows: TGTGCTCTTGGGGAACTGGTCCCCGGGGAAAGACTTCCGGGGGATACCCCCGAGATCTTT. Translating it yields CALGELVPGERLPGDTPEIF.

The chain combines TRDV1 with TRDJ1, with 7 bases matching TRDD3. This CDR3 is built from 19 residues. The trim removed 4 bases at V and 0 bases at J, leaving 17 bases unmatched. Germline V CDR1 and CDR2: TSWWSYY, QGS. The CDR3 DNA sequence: TGTGCTCTTGGGGGACTTTCCTCGCGCCTGGGGGCGTACACCGATAAACTCATCTTT. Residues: CALGGLSSRLGAYTDKLIF.

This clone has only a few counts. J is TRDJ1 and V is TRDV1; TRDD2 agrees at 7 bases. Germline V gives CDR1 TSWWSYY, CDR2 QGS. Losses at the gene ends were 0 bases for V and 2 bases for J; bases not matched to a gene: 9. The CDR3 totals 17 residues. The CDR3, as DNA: TGTGCTCTTGGGGAACTTTCCTACCCTACTCGTACCGATAAACTCATCTTT. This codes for CALGELSYPTRTDKLIF.

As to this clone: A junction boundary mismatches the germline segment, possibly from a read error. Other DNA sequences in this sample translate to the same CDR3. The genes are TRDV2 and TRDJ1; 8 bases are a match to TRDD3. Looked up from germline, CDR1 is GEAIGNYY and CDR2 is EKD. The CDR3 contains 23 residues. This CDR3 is CACDTAFCSLTGYLRDTNDKLIF. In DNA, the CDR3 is TGTGCCTGTGACACCGCATTCTGTAGCCTTACTGGTTATTTGAGGGATACGAACGATAAGCTCATCTTT.

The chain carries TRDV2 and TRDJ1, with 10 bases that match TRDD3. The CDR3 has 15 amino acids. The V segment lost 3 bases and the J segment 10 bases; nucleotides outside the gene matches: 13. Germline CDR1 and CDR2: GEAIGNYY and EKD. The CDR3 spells CACDAISPLGDLLIF. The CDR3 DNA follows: TGTGCCTGTGACGCTATTTCTCCACTGGGGGATTTACTCATCTTT.

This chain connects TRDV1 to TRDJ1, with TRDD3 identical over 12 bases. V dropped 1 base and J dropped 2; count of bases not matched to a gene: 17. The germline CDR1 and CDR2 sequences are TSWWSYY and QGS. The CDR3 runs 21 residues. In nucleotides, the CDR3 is TGTGCTCTTGGGGAACCCACCTTCGGGCACTGGGGGATACCCGGGACCGATAAACTCATCTTT. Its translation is CALGEPTFGHWGIPGTDKLIF.

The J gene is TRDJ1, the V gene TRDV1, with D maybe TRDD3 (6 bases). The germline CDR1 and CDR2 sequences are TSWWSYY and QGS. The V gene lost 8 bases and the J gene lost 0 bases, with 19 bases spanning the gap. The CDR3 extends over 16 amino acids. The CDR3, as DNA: TGTGCTCTTACCCCCTGGGGAAAACGGTACACCGATAAACTCATCTTT. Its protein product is CALTPWGKRYTDKLIF.

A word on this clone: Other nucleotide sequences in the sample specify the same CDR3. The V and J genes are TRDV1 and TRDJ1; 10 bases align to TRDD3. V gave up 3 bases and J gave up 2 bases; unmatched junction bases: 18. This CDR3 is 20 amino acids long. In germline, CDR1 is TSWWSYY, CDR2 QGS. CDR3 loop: CALGDSLYWGIPPWTDKLIF. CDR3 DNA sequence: TGTGCTCTTGGGGATTCCCTTTACTGGGGGATCCCCCCATGGACCGATAAACTCATCTTT.

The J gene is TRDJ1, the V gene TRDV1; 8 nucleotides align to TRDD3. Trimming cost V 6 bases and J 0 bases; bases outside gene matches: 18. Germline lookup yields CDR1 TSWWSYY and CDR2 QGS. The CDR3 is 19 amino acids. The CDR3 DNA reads TGTGCTCTTGGCATTAAGGTACTATTCTGGGGGAGCTACACCGATAAACTCATCTTT. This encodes CALGIKVLFWGSYTDKLIF.

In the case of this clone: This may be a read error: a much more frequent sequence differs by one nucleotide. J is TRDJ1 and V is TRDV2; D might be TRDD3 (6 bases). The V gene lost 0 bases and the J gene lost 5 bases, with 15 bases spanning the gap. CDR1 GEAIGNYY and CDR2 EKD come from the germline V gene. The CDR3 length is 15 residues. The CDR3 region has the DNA TGTGCCTGTGACACCCCCTGGGGAAACGGGGATAAACTCATCTTT. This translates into CACDTPWGNGDKLIF.

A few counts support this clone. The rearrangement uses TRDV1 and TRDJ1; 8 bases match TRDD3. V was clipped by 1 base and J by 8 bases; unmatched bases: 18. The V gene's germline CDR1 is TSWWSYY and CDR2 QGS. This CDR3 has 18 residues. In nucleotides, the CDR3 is TGTGCTCTTGGGGAACACAACTCCTACGGAAGCTGGGGGACCAAACTCATCTTT. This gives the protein CALGEHNSYGSWGTKLIF.

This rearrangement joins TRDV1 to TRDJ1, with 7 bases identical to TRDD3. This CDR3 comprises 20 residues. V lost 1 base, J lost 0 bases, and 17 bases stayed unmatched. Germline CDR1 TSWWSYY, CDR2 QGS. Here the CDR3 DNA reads TGTGCTCTTGGGGAACCCGTGGCGGCCGTGGGGGACCCGTACACCGATAAACTCATCTTT. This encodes CALGEPVAAVGDPYTDKLIF.

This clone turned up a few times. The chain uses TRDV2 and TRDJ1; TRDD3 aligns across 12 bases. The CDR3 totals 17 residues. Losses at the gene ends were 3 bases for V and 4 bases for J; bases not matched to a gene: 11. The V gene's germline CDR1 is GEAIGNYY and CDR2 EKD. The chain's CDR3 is CACDPKVLGDTNDKLIF. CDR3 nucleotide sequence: TGTGCCTGTGACCCAAAAGTACTGGGGGATACTAACGATAAACTCATCTTT.

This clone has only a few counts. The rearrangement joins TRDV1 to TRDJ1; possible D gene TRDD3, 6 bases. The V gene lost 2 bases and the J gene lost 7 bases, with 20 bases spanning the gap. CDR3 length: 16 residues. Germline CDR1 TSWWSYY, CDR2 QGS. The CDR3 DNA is TGTGCTCTTGGGGAAGGGTCTAGTTGGGGGTCCGGTAAACTCATCTTT. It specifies CALGEGSSWGSGKLIF.

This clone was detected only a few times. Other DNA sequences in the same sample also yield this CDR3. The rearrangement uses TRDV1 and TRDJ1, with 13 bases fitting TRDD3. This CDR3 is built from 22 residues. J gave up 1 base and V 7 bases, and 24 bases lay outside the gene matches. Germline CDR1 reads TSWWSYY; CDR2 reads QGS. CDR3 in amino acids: CALERHYSSYWGIRLGTDKLIF. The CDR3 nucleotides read TGTGCTCTTGAACGCCACTACTCTTCGTACTGGGGGATACGCCTCGGCACCGATAAACTCATCTTT.

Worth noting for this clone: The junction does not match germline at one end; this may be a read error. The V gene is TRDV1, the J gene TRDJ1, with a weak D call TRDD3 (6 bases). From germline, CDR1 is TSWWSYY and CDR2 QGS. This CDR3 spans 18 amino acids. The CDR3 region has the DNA TGTGCTCCTGGGGAAGTAGGTCTGGGCGGAATCCACACCGATAAACTCATCTTT. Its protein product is CAPGEVGLGGIHTDKLIF.

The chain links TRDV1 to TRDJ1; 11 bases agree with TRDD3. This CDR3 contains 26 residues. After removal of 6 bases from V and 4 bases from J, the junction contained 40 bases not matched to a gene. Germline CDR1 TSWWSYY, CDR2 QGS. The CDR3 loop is CALGFLEYLEGLPTLPLGDTIDKLIF. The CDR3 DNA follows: TGTGCTCTTGGATTTCTTGAATACCTTGAAGGCCTTCCTACCCTCCCTCTGGGGGATACAATCGATAAACTCATCTTT.

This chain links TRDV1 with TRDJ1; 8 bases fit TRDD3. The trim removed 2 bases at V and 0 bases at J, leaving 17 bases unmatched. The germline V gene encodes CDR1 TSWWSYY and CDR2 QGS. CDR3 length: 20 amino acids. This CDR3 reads CALGESYRLDLLGDTDKLIF. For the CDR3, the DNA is TGTGCTCTTGGGGAAAGCTACCGACTTGACCTACTGGGGGACACCGATAAACTCATCTTT.

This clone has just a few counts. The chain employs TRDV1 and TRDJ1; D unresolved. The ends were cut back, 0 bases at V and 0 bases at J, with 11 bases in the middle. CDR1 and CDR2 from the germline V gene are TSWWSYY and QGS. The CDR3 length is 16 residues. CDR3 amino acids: CALGELPRVYTDKLIF. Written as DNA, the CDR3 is TGTGCTCTTGGGGAACTACCGAGGGTCTACACCGATAAACTCATCTTT.

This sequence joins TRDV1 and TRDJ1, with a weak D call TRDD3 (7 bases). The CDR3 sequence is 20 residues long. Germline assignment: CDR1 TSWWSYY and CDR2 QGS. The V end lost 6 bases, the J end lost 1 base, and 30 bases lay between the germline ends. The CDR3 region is CALGFLRRTGADRSTDKLIF. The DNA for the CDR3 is TGTGCTCTTGGATTCCTAAGGCGTACTGGGGCCGACCGGAGCACCGATAAACTCATCTTT.

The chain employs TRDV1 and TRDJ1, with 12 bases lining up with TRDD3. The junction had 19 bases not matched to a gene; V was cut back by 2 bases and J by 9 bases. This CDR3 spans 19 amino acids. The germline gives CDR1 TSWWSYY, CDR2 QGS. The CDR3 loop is CALGEYRLPLTGGYSELIF. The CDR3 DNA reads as TGTGCTCTTGGGGAATACCGTCTACCCCTTACTGGGGGATACTCGGAACTCATCTTT.

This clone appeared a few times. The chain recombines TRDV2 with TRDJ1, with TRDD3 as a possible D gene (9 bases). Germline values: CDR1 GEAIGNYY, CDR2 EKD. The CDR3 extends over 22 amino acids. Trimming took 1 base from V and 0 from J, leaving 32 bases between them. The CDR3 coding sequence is TGTGCCTGTGACACTCTTCCTACCGGAGGTCACTGGGGGACCCCGTACACCGATAAACTCATCTTT. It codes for CACDTLPTGGHWGTPYTDKLIF.

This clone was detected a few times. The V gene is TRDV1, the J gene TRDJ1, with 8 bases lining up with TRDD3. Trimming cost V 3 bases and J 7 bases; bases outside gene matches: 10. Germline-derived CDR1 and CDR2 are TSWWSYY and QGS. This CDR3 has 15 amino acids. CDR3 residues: CALGDLWGIPSKLIF. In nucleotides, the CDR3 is TGTGCTCTTGGGGACTTGTGGGGGATCCCCAGTAAACTCATCTTT.

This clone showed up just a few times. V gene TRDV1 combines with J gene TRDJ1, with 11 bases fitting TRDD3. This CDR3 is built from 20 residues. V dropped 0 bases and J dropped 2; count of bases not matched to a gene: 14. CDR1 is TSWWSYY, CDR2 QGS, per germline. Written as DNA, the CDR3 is TGTGCTCTTGGGGAACTGGCCCTCTTTAACTGGGGGATAGGAACCGATAAACTCATCTTT. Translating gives CALGELALFNWGIGTDKLIF.

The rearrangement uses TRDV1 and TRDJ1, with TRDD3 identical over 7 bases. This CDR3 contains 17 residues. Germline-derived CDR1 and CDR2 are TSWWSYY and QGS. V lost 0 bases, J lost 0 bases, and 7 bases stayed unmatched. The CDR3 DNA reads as TGTGCTCTTGGGGAACTCTGGGGGCCCCGACACACCGATAAACTCATCTTT. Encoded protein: CALGELWGPRHTDKLIF.

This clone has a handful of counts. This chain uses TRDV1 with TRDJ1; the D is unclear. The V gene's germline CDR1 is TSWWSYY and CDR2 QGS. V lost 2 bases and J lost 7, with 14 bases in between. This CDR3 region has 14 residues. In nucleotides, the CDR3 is TGTGCTCTTGGGGAAGGGGTTGCCTCCGGTAAACTCATCTTT. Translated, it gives CALGEGVASGKLIF.

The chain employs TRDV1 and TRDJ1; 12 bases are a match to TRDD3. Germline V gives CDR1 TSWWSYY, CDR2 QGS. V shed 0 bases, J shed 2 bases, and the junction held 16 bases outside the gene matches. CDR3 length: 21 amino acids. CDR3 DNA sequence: TGTGCTCTTGGGGAACTTGGCCCCTTCCGCTGGGGGATACGCTTGACCGATAAACTCATCTTT. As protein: CALGELGPFRWGIRLTDKLIF.

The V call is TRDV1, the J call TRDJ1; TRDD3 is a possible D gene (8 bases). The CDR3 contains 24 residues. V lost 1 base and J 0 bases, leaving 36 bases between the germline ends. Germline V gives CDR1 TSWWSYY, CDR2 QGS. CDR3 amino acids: CALGERFLRTPEGLGVPYTDKLIF. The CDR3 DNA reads TGTGCTCTTGGGGAACGTTTCCTACGTACCCCGGAGGGACTGGGGGTCCCGTACACCGATAAACTCATCTTT.